This T cell receptor (beta chain) was identified in a study of cytomegalovirus exposure and HLA in healthy donors (dated by TCRdb to the late 2010s). Regarding the study in general: According to an earlier analysis of around 600 of the donors, about 179 million T cells yielded 117 million unique TCR beta sequences and about 300 Gb of sequence data. Roughly 300 gigabases of sequencing data and around 85 million unique TCR sequences made up an early release that covered nearly 650 HLA-typed donors. The genetic ancestry cluster associated with self-reported Caucasian donors included over 80% of the roughly 410 genotyped donors. The study aimed to test whether cataloging public T cell receptors could reveal signatures of past pathogen exposure. The study used immunosequencing to profile the T cell repertoires of 666 subjects and linked those repertoires to cytomegalovirus serostatus. Along with the roughly 710-subject first cohort, a separate validation cohort of over 90 different subjects was used. To predict cytomegalovirus infection status, the study brought together high-throughput TCR immunosequencing, statistical association of individual TCRs with disease status, and machine learning. A later analysis re-analyzed previously published TCR beta repertoires from about 730 donors and added high-resolution HLA genotyping to study TCR occurrence patterns. Rather than drawing on any new phenotypic data, the later analysis identified candidate immune exposures from TCR beta sequences and the way those sequences occurred across donors. To decide whether each TCR beta V gene segment behaved as functional or pseudogenic, an earlier analysis of some 570 of the donors relied on high-throughput TCR beta sequencing. Alongside the repertoire data, information on donor age, sex, ethnicity and CMV serostatus was compiled. Genome-wide SNP genotypes for about 65% of the roughly 670 donors were used in a later genetic analysis, which treated that subset as a discovery cohort. Every discovery cohort repertoire had been produced on one sequencing platform. HLA typing included class I and class II loci at four-digit resolution. The number of donors typed differed by locus, with roughly 620-630 for A, B, C, DRB1 and DQB1, roughly 520 for DQA1, approximately 580 for DPA1, and 400 to 490 for DPB1. About five DR-DQ haplotypes were treated as single units for association and clustering because of strong linkage in the cohort. On average, around 200,000 unique TCR beta nucleotide sequences were sequenced per donor among about 400 genotyped donors of the cohort, with roughly 18% of those sequences being non-productive.

For this clone: Its antigen has not been determined. No qualities accompany the bases; no much larger clone lies one base away.

What the study reported, not specific to this receptor: A later analysis found that TCR association rates varied across HLA loci, with DRB1 alleles showing the most associated TCRs and HLA-C alleles the fewest. A later analysis reported that several top co-occurrence clusters appeared linked to parvovirus B19, influenza, CMV and Epstein-Barr virus. HLA typing was unavailable for some donors at each locus, so association tests used only the typed subset. It was suggested by the authors that the approach could potentially be generalized to other disease states and immunological phenotypes. In the study, about 150 TCR beta chains were listed as associated with cytomegalovirus. The earlier analysis of fewer than 750 of the donors excluded 15 to 20 rarely observed V segments, including chromosome 9 orphons, because counts were too low. When HLA alleles, especially DR and DQ, strongly co-occurred, attributing TCR associations to individual alleles was difficult. Most CMV-associated TCR beta chains appeared to be HLA-restricted in a later analysis, and the HLA associations seemed to be driven largely by CMV exposure. Correlated functional status among segregating V segments might be attributable to linkage disequilibrium, but an unknown experimental factor could not be ruled out. A further reported finding was that TCR beta sequences accurately predicted the HLA-A and HLA-B alleles for most subjects in the first cohort. At a false discovery rate of 0.05, a later analysis linked about 17,000 TCR beta sequences to specific HLA alleles. Compared with equally common non-associated chains, HLA-associated TCR beta chains in a later analysis were more clonally expanded and had lower generation probabilities. A cluster of highly shared sequence variants was judged likely to be a technical artifact of the sequencing pipeline. The only immune exposure information available for the cohort was CMV serostatus. An earlier analysis of approximately 600 of the donors showed that most TCR beta V segments appeared in productive rearrangements either about 87% or about 30% of the time, which broadly matched IMGT annotations. The presence/absence analyses assumed that sequencing depth was roughly uniform across donors, and that assumption may not be true. In a later genetic analysis, fewer N-insertions in productive TCRs were reported among donors in an Asian-associated ancestry cluster than the roughly 670-donor mean. Some IMGT-functional V segments, including TRBV6-2 and TRBV6-3, could not be told apart with the 87-base-pair reads, so those segments were excluded. The classifier was reported to diagnose cytomegalovirus status with high specificity and sensitivity in both the original cohort and the validation cohort. Across donors, most TCR sequences were observed very rarely, whereas some public TCRs were present in many individuals. Only TCR beta chains were sequenced in this cohort, and the absence of alpha or paired-chain data limited detectable features. Three of the identified cytomegalovirus-associated TCR beta chains were confirmed in vitro to be specific for cytomegalovirus antigens. In a later genetic analysis, a missense DCLRE1C variant was associated with V-gene and J-gene trimming of TCR beta chains, and the association was replicated in an independent cohort.

The CDR3 runs 15 residues from the cysteine to the phenylalanine. Only the CDR3 DNA stays, 45 bases, in frame from base 1. The germline V gene supplies CDR1 SGHTA and CDR2 FQGNSA. For this chain, trimming is 6 bases at the V end and 7 bases at the J end, and the number of junction bases without a gene match is 8. Library preparation employed the immunoSEQ multiplex PCR assay. A mixture of 60 forward primers for TCR Vbeta segments and 13 reverse primers for TCR Jbeta segments was used in the multiplex PCR. Amplification of the CDR3 region of rearranged TCR beta genes was performed with a multiplex PCR assay on genomic DNA. Amplified TCR beta libraries were sequenced as 87-base-pair reads on the Illumina HiSeq System. From the authors' description of their analysis: A later analysis counted about 80 million unique TCR beta chains across the 666 repertoires, and approximately 11 million of these chains were shared by at least two donors. To remove PCR and sequencing errors, raw reads were error-corrected and collapsed into unique sequences using a nearest-neighbor algorithm that merged closely related sequences. V, D and J gene segments were assigned by aligning CDR3 sequences to IMGT reference sequences. Each retained sequence needed at least a six-nucleotide match to both a V gene segment and a J gene segment. A rearrangement counted as productive if the CDR3 had no stop codons and remained in frame with V and J, and every other rearrangement counted as non-productive. Following IMGT convention, CDR3 was defined as the stretch from the second conserved V-encoded cysteine up to the conserved J-encoded phenylalanine. Sequences without an unambiguous match to a single V gene segment were excluded from the earlier analysis of several hundred of the donors. An earlier analysis of a few hundred of the donors called V segments functional above 56.7% productive rearrangements and segregating when the between-donor standard deviation exceeded 5%. To diagnose cytomegalovirus status from the catalog of TCR beta chain sequences, a statistical classification framework was built. V and J gene assignment, in a later analysis, came from comparing TCR nucleotide sequences with IMGT/GENE-DB human TR gene sequences. In a later analysis, CDR3 sequences and most-parsimonious VDJ recombination scenarios were assigned using the TCRdist pipeline. In a later analysis, every TCR beta chain was defined by the combination of its CDR3 amino acid sequence and its V-gene family, and reads without a unique V-gene family were dropped. To address suspected cross-contamination and a sequencing artifact, a later analysis removed 450 to 700 highly shared, low-generation-probability nucleotide sequences. For each public chain, a later analysis derived a clonal expansion index from normalized ranks of inferred template counts within each repertoire. Generation probabilities in a later analysis came from a VDJ recombination model fitted to out-of-frame rearrangements, and those results were checked against IGoR. In a later analysis, TCR-TCR, TCR-HLA and TCR-CMV co-occurrence was scored with hypergeometric tests, and a repertoire-size bias correction was applied to TCR pairs. In a later analysis, false discovery rates were estimated by permuting HLA or CMV assignments 20 times. In a later analysis, co-occurring TCRs were grouped using DBSCAN, with TCRdist sequence similarity added in when clustering inside HLA-allele-positive subsets. Repertoires with fewer than 30,000 or more than 120,000 public chains were left out of co-occurrence clustering, as were about five repertoires with anomalous nucleotide sharing. As stored in TCRdb, this immuneACCESS dataset retains in-frame rearrangements with V and J assigned. A fraction of the clones does not appear; measured against another copy, unresolved V genes explain less than half of the discrepancy, and the remainder lacks a known reason. That table supplies the V and J calls and clone size; D and trimming were determined from the DNA. Across this sample there are 100,000 to 120,000 clones, with 76% seen only once. Jointly, the top ten make up over 10% of the sample.

The cohort comprised some 700 healthy bone marrow donors. Cohort members were all nominally healthy when sampled, although unrecorded immune exposures were likely present. The donor was CMV seropositive and belonged to the group of 250 to 300 seropositive cohort members. A peripheral blood sample was provided by each donor, and peripheral blood mononuclear cells were used for TCR beta sequencing. The Qiagen DNeasy Blood Extraction Kit was used to extract genomic DNA from the blood cell samples. The sequence is built from TRBV7-2 and TRBJ2-3, with 12 bases in between that match TRBD2. The TCR sequence derives from a man younger than 40 in good health and CMV-seropositive. The specimen was PBMCs. In nucleotide form, the sequence is TGTGCCAGCAGTTCCGGGACTAGCGGGTCCCATACGCAGTATTTT. This translates into CASSSGTSGSHTQYF. This CDR3, with the reference TRBV7-2 and TRBJ2-3 proteins standing in past its ends, gives the full variable domain GAGVSQSPSNKVTEKGKDVELRCDPISGHTALYWYRQSLGQGLEFLIYFQGNSAPDKSGLPSDRFSAERTGGSVSTLTIQRTQQEDSAVYLCASSSGTSGSHTQYFGPGTRLTVL.